Shown below are 18 T cell receptor beta chains from a single sample sequenced in a study of human T cells and chemical hapten exposure. MiXCR, applied by TCRdb to the RACE reads, yields one record per CDR3 protein. The sample contains about 130,000 distinct CDR3 sequences, 9% to 10% of which appear only once. Time point specified: healthy volunteer bleed at 2 weeks. Unfractionated whole blood yielded the extracted total RNA. The specimen sequenced was whole blood. Receptor source: a male donor in good health. Some clones in this sample may be carry-over from other donors' samples.

In its sample, this clonotype was seen a few times. V usage is TRBV7-2 and J usage is TRBJ2-3, with 8 bases identical to TRBD2. The germline V gene encodes CDR1 SGHTA and CDR2 FQGNSA. Trimming cost V 5 bases and J 4 bases; bases outside gene matches: 11. This CDR3 spans 16 amino acids. The CDR3 sequence is CASSPGLAGAADTQYF. CDR3 in DNA: TGTGCCAGCAGCCCCGGCCTAGCGGGTGCGGCAGATACGCAGTATTTT.

The rearrangement uses TRBV4-1 and TRBJ2-7; tentative D call: TRBD1 (6 bases). Between the trimmed V and J ends, which lost 0 bases and 4 bases, there was a span of 19 bases. The CDR3 runs to 17 residues. From germline, CDR1 is MGHRA and CDR2 YSYEKL. The CDR3 loop is CASSQEGAPGTPYEQYF. CDR3 DNA sequence: TGCGCCAGCAGCCAAGAAGGGGCCCCCGGGACACCTTACGAGCAGTACTTC.

This clonotype was seen at least ten times. J is TRBJ2-1 and V is TRBV6-5; D is tentatively TRBD1 or TRBD2 (5 bases each). The CDR3 extends over 12 amino acids. With 11 bases removed from V and 7 bases from J, the gap between germline ends came to 15 bases. Germline V gives CDR1 MNHEY, CDR2 SVGAGI. DNA for the CDR3: TGTGCCGGGGGAGATGGAAAGAATGAGCAGTTCTTC. It yields the protein CAGGDGKNEQFF.

The chain joins TRBV19 to TRBJ1-5; a weak D match, TRBD1 (6 bases). Per germline, CDR1 LNHDA and CDR2 SQIVND (reference sequence). The CDR3 is made up of 14 amino acids. V was trimmed by 10 bases and J by 6 bases, leaving 19 bases between them. The CDR3: CAISPGGGGQPQHF. The CDR3 nucleotides read TGTGCCATCTCGCCGGGGGGCGGTGGTCAGCCCCAGCATTTT.

In this sample, this clonotype turned up a few times. The chain employs TRBV11-2 and TRBJ2-3, with D maybe TRBD2 (6 bases). This CDR3 is 17 amino acids long. V lost 3 bases, J lost 0 bases, and 16 bases lay in between. CDR1 SGHAT and CDR2 FQNNGV come from the germline V gene. CDR3 nucleotides: TGTGCCAGCAGCTTGGTTAAGCTAGCGCCAAGCACAGATACGCAGTATTTT. Its translation: CASSLVKLAPSTDTQYF.

This sequence joins TRBV29-1 and TRBJ1-2; a weak D match, TRBD1 (5 bases). Germline CDR1 reads SQVTM; CDR2 reads ANQGSEA. The V end was cut by 3 bases, the J end by 7 bases, with 15 bases between. This CDR3 region has 13 residues. CDR3: CSVDMGGPVGYTF. The CDR3 DNA reads as TGCAGCGTTGACATGGGGGGTCCGGTTGGCTACACCTTC.

The table lists this clonotype with many counts. The chain combines TRBV12-5 with TRBJ2-1; D gene uncertain. The CDR3 runs to 12 residues. The germline V gene has CDR1 LGHNT and CDR2 FRNRAP. Trimming took off 3 bases at V and 5 bases at J, with 5 bases between the two ends. This CDR3 reads CASGFEDNEQFF. CDR3 DNA sequence: TGTGCTAGTGGTTTTGAGGACAATGAGCAGTTCTTC.

In this sample, this clonotype turned up many times. The chain joins TRBV27 to TRBJ2-7; D is uncertain. Germline assignment: CDR1 MNHEY and CDR2 SMNVEV (reference sequence). The length of the CDR3 is 14 residues. The V gene lost 6 bases and the J gene lost 1 base, with 13 bases spanning the gap. Here the CDR3 reads CASRDWKESYEQYF. CDR3 in DNA: TGTGCCAGCAGAGACTGGAAGGAATCCTACGAGCAGTACTTC.

The V and J genes are TRBV7-6 and TRBJ2-2; the match to TRBD1 covers 10 bases. After removal of 5 bases from V and 6 bases from J, the junction contained 6 bases not matched to a gene. CDR3 length: 15 residues. Germline V gene lookup returns CDR1 SGHVS and CDR2 FNYEAQ. The CDR3 sequence is CASSPGTGVAGELFF. The DNA of the CDR3 is TGTGCCAGCAGCCCCGGGACAGGGGTGGCCGGGGAGCTGTTTTTT.

This clonotype turned up a few times. The chain recombines TRBV9 with TRBJ2-2; a possible D gene is TRBD1 (5 bases). CDR1 SGDLS and CDR2 YYNGEE come from the germline V gene. The CDR3 runs to 14 residues. With 3 bases removed from V and 4 bases from J, the gap between germline ends came to 10 bases. The CDR3 DNA is TGTGCCAGCAGCGGACAGAGTTTCACCGGGGAGCTGTTTTTT. This translates into CASSGQSFTGELFF.

This clonotype was seen many times. CDR3 DNA sequence: TGTGCCAGCAGTTTCAACAGGGGACAGCCCCAGCATTTT. This gives the protein CASSFNRGQPQHF. The chain links TRBV27 to TRBJ1-5; 7 bases agree with TRBD1. The CDR3 extends over 13 amino acids. Germline loops: CDR1 MNHEY, CDR2 SMNVEV (reference sequence). Losses at the gene ends were 3 bases for V and 7 bases for J; bases not matched to a gene: 3.

The rearrangement links TRBV4-3 to TRBJ1-5; tentatively, D is TRBD1 (6 bases). CDR3 length equals 13 residues. V gave up 1 base and J gave up 8 bases, with 9 bases separating them. Germline-derived CDR1 and CDR2 are LGHNA and YSLEER. Here the CDR3 reads CASSQGAGEPQHF. The CDR3 region has the DNA TGCGCCAGCAGCCAAGGGGCAGGGGAGCCCCAGCATTTT.

About this clonotype: Just one base apart from a much larger clone, this may be a read error. The chain joins TRBV10-3 to TRBJ2-7; D is tentatively TRBD1 or TRBD2 (5 bases each). The CDR3 has 16 amino acids. The V gene's germline CDR1 is ENHRY and CDR2 SYGVKD. V lost 7 bases, J lost 4 bases, and 23 bases lay in between. This CDR3 reads CAIKNPDETGRYEQYF. CDR3 DNA sequence: TGTGCCATCAAGAACCCGGATGAGACGGGGCGATACGAGCAGTACTTC.

Ten or more counts support this clonotype. The chain combines TRBV12-3 or TRBV12-4 with TRBJ2-3; 12 bases are shared with TRBD2. The trim removed 6 bases at V and 2 bases at J, leaving 3 bases unmatched. This CDR3 comprises 15 residues. CDR3 in DNA: TGTGCCAGCAGCGGACTAGCGGGGTACACAGATACGCAGTATTTT. It specifies CASSGLAGYTDTQYF.

On this clonotype itself: This could be a read error, since a much larger clone is one nucleotide away. V and J are TRBV4-3 and TRBJ2-5; TRBD1 agrees at 7 bases. Germline V gives CDR1 LGHNA, CDR2 YSLEER. The CDR3 is 17 residues long. CDR3 in amino acids: CPSSQDAGTGVGETQYF. CDR3 nucleotide sequence: TGCCCCAGCAGCCAAGACGCCGGCACAGGGGTGGGCGAGACCCAGTACTTC.

This clonotype was recorded a few times. The V call is TRBV19, the J call TRBJ2-1; 10 bases match TRBD2. Germline CDR1 LNHDA, CDR2 SQIVND (reference sequence). The CDR3 has 14 residues. V trimming: 1 base; J trimming: 8 bases; junction bases outside the gene matches: 2. The DNA for the CDR3 is TGTGCCAGTAGTATAGGGGGGACTAGCGATGAGCAGTTCTTC. It translates to CASSIGGTSDEQFF.

The table lists this clonotype with a few counts. This chain uses TRBV9 with TRBJ2-4, with unresolved D. The V gene's germline CDR1 is SGDLS and CDR2 YYNGEE. Trimming removed 0 bases at V and 0 bases at J, with 13 bases between. This CDR3 is built from 17 residues. CDR3 nucleotide sequence: TGTGCCAGCAGCGTAGAAGGGTTCCCTCGAGCCAAAAACATTCAGTACTTC. The encoded protein is CASSVEGFPRAKNIQYF.

There are a few counts of this clonotype. Germline is not matched at one junction end, which may reflect a read error. This chain links TRBV12-3 or TRBV12-4 with TRBJ2-6; unclear D gene. The CDR3 has 15 residues. CDR3 nucleotides: TGTGCCAGCAGCTTAGCCGGGTCTGGGGCCAACGTCCTGACTTTC. The encoded protein is CASSLAGSGANVLTF.